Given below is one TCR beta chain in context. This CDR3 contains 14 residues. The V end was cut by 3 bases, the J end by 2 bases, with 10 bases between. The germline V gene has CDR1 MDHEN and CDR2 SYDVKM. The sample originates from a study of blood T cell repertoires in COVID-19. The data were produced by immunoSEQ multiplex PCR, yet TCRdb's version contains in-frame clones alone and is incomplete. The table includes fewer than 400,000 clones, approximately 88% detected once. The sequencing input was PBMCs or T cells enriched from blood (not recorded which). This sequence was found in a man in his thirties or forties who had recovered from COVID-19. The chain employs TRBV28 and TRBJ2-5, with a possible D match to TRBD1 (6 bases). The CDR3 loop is CASSFGQIQETQYF. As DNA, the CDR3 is TGTGCCAGCAGTTTCGGACAGATTCAAGAGACCCAGTACTTC.